The next 18 T cell receptor beta chains were all read from a single sample in a study of vaccination and CD4 T cells after COVID-19. The antigens these receptors bind are not known. The time point here: late sampling 161 to 241 days after vaccination in three convalescent patients. This sample's treatment: approximately 9-day PBMC culture with coronavirus spike peptide pools or control peptides (ViraFEST assay). The Oncomine TCR Beta short-read assay generated sequence data from the DNA of cultured CD4+ T cells. In TCRdb, the PCR reads were re-called with MiXCR into one record per CDR3 protein. The top ten hold around 3.4% of the sample, which has fewer than 30,000 distinct CDR3 sequences, over 30% seen once. Sequencing used CD4+ T cells from blood, cultured in vitro, obtained about 7 months after SARS-CoV-2 vaccination. The receptors shown here come from a human donor who had recovered from COVID-19.

The genes are TRBV4-1 and TRBJ1-2, with D unresolved. Trimming stripped 0 bases from V and 7 bases from J, with 12 bases between. Germline lookup yields CDR1 MGHRA and CDR2 YSYEKL. There are 14 residues in the CDR3. The CDR3 loop is CASSQDGNQFGYTF. DNA of the CDR3: TGCGCCAGCAGCCAAGACGGTAATCAGTTTGGCTACACCTTC.

The J gene is TRBJ2-7, the V gene TRBV18; the D call may be TRBD1 or TRBD2 (5 bases each). Between the trimmed V and J ends, which lost 4 bases and 0 bases, there was a span of 16 bases. Germline CDR1 is KGHSH and CDR2 is LQKENI. This CDR3 has 16 amino acids. The CDR3 DNA follows: TGTGCCAGCTCACTGACTCCGGGACGCAGCTCCTACGAGCAGTACTTC. Translation: CASSLTPGRSSYEQYF. Variable domain in full (rest from reference TRBV18 and TRBJ2-7): NAGVMQNPRHLVRRRGQEARLRCSPMKGHSHVYWYRQLPEEGLKFMVYLQKENIIDESGMPKERFSAEFPKEGPSILRIQQVVRGDSAAYFCASSLTPGRSSYEQYFGPGTRLTVT.

CDR3 sequence: CASSLRQGETFF. CDR3 nucleotides: TGTGCCAGCAGCTTACGACAGGGTGAAACGTTCTTC. V is TRBV7-8 and J is TRBJ2-1; 7 bases are shared with TRBD1. After removal of 2 bases from V and 15 bases from J, the junction contained 7 bases not matched to a gene. Germline-derived CDR1 and CDR2 are SGHVS and FQNEAQ. This CDR3 comprises 12 residues.

The V gene is TRBV5-1, the J gene TRBJ1-1, with D unresolved. V gave up 2 bases and J gave up 1 base, with 9 bases separating them. The CDR3 contains 14 residues. Germline-derived CDR1 and CDR2 are SGHRS and YFSETQ. In DNA form, the CDR3 reads TGCGCCAGCAGCTTTAGGTGGGGGAACACTGAAGCTTTCTTT. Its protein is CASSFRWGNTEAFF.

The V gene is TRBV7-2, the J gene TRBJ2-5; 10 nucleotides align to TRBD2. The CDR3 is 15 amino acids. V dropped 1 base and J dropped 5; count of bases not matched to a gene: 4. Germline CDR1 is SGHTA and CDR2 is FQGNSA. The chain's CDR3 is CASSLGGLAIETQYF. In nucleotides, the CDR3 is TGTGCCAGCAGCTTAGGGGGACTAGCGATTGAGACCCAGTACTTC.

This clonotype was counted a few times. The chain joins TRBV20-1 to TRBJ2-3; D is uncertain. The CDR3 loop spans 16 amino acids. Germline CDR1 and CDR2: DFQATT and SNEGSKA (reference sequence). Trimming took 2 bases from V and 6 from J, leaving 21 bases between them. The CDR3 spells CSARNPSLDLADTQYF. DNA of the CDR3: TGCAGTGCTAGAAATCCCAGCTTAGACTTGGCTGATACGCAGTATTTT.

This clonotype was detected only a few times. V gene TRBV6-1 combines with J gene TRBJ1-5, with a tentative D call TRBD1 (5 bases). Trimming left V 2 bases short and J 3 bases short, with 14 bases between. The CDR3 covers 16 residues. CDR1 and CDR2 from the germline V gene are MNHNS and SASEGT. The CDR3 DNA is TGTGCCAGCAGTGAACGGCCAGGGATCCACAATCAGCCCCAGCATTTT. Its translation: CASSERPGIHNQPQHF.

The chain recombines TRBV15 with TRBJ2-5; 11 bases align to TRBD2. V lost 5 bases to trimming and J lost 5 bases; unmatched junction nucleotides: 4. The CDR3 is 14 residues long. The V gene's germline CDR1 is LNHNV and CDR2 YYDKDF (reference sequence). In DNA form, the CDR3 reads TGTGCCACCAGCCTTAGCGGGAGGGGCGAGACCCAGTACTTC. This codes for CATSLSGRGETQYF.

This rearrangement joins TRBV6-1 to TRBJ1-5; D is unresolved. V gave up 7 bases and J gave up 0 bases, with 16 bases separating them. This CDR3 is built from 16 residues. Germline values: CDR1 MNHNS, CDR2 SASEGT. The DNA for the CDR3 is TGTGCCAGCATCCTCAAGGGCGGAGATAGCAATCAGCCCCAGCATTTT. Residues: CASILKGGDSNQPQHF.

Here the CDR3 reads CASSLLAGAYNEQFF. The CDR3 nucleotides read TGTGCCAGCAGCTTACTAGCGGGAGCCTACAATGAGCAGTTCTTC. This chain connects TRBV11-2 to TRBJ2-1, with TRBD2 identical over 10 bases. V gave up 2 bases and J gave up 2 bases; unmatched junction bases: 0. The CDR3 runs to 15 residues. CDR1 is SGHAT, CDR2 FQNNGV, per germline.

A few counts support this clonotype. This chain links TRBV20-1 with TRBJ1-1, with 8 bases aligning to TRBD1. Germline V gene data show CDR1 as DFQATT and CDR2 as SNEGSKA (reference sequence). With 5 bases clipped from V and 1 base from J, the junction kept 3 bases outside the gene matches. The CDR3 spans 13 residues. The chain's CDR3 is CSALQGGNTEAFF. CDR3 nucleotides: TGCAGTGCTTTACAGGGGGGGAACACTGAAGCTTTCTTT.

The chain has TRBV5-1 and TRBJ1-5; no clear D. Germline lookup yields CDR1 SGHRS and CDR2 YFSETQ. The germline V and J ends were trimmed by 4 bases and 7 bases, with 18 bases remaining between them. CDR3 length: 15 residues. The CDR3 region has the DNA TGCGCCAGCAGCCTAGGGTTTTCCCCCAACCAGCCCCAGCATTTT. Encoded protein: CASSLGFSPNQPQHF.

This clonotype was seen a few times. The chain uses TRBV7-9 and TRBJ2-2; D may be TRBD1 (6 bases). V was cut by 4 bases and J by 3 bases, with 9 bases left in between. Germline lookup yields CDR1 SEHNR and CDR2 FQNEAQ (reference sequence). The CDR3 spans 14 residues. The CDR3 sequence is CASSYRDHTGELFF. DNA for the CDR3: TGTGCCAGCAGCTACAGGGACCACACCGGGGAGCTGTTTTTT.

This clonotype was counted only a few times. This chain joins TRBV28 and TRBJ1-5; 9 bases map to TRBD1. V lost 5 bases and J lost 12; bases outside the gene matches: 8. This CDR3 contains 13 residues. From germline, CDR1 is MDHEN and CDR2 SYDVKM. The DNA of the CDR3 is TGTGCCAGCAGTGCGACAGGGGGAGTGCTCCAGCATTTT. It translates to CASSATGGVLQHF.

V usage is TRBV5-1 and J usage is TRBJ1-2; D not resolved. The CDR3 covers 13 residues. Germline loops: CDR1 SGHRS, CDR2 YFSETQ. Trimming left V 0 bases short and J 8 bases short, with 11 bases between. CDR3 residues: CASSLEGSRGYTF. The CDR3 DNA follows: TGCGCCAGCAGCTTGGAAGGTAGTCGGGGCTACACCTTC.

This clonotype was detected a few times. V usage is TRBV12-3 or TRBV12-4 and J usage is TRBJ1-5; D ambiguous. The ends were cut back, 8 bases at V and 4 bases at J, with 9 bases in the middle. The CDR3 is 12 amino acids. The CDR3 nucleotides read TGTGCCAGCGCGAAGGGAAATCAGCCCCAGCATTTT. The encoded protein is CASAKGNQPQHF.

There are a few counts of this clonotype. The rearrangement uses TRBV20-1 and TRBJ2-4; D might be TRBD1 or TRBD2, each matching 5 bases. Germline loops: CDR1 DFQATT, CDR2 SNEGSKA (reference sequence). Between the trimmed V and J ends, which lost 6 bases and 1 base, there was a span of 10 bases. This CDR3 comprises 13 residues. As DNA, the CDR3 is TGCAGTGCCCCGGGACCCGCCAAAAACATTCAGTACTTC. It codes for CSAPGPAKNIQYF.

The chain employs TRBV11-3 and TRBJ2-1; 10 bases are a match to TRBD2. The CDR3 extends over 16 amino acids. Germline CDR1 SGHNT, CDR2 YENEEA. With V trimmed by 4 bases and J by 9 bases, 12 bases remained unmatched. The CDR3 reads CASSSIDVAGGREQFF. In nucleotides, the CDR3 is TGTGCCAGCAGCTCGATCGATGTAGCGGGAGGACGTGAGCAGTTCTTC. Supplemented by reference TRBV11-3 and TRBJ2-1, the full variable domain reads EAGVVQSPRYKIIEKKQPVAFWCNPISGHNTLYWYLQNLGQGPELLIRYENEEAVDDSQLPKDRFSAERLKGVDSTLKIQPAELGDSAVYLCASSSIDVAGGREQFFGPGTRLTVL.